These 30 T cell receptor beta chains originate from one sample sequenced in a study of CD8 T cells in ankylosing spondylitis (dated by TCRdb to about 2017). The library relied on 5' RACE. Sequencing was carried out with an Illumina HiSeq 2500. TCRdb took the public reads, trimmed them with fastp at Q25, ran MiXCR for clone calling and kept in-frame beta chains. Each entry merges the rows of one CDR3 protein and shows their most common DNA and genes. This sample is represented by about 400,000 distinct CDR3 sequences; roughly 20% of them were singletons. The ten top clones hold around 13% of the sample. Material: blood, either unsorted or a sorted T cell fraction (not recorded which). The source of these receptors is a male donor with ankylosing spondylitis or in good health (not recorded which).

V and J are TRBV6-5 and TRBJ1-2; D remains ambiguous. Between the trimmed V and J ends, which lost 3 bases and 5 bases, there was a span of 10 bases. This CDR3 has 13 residues. Germline V gene lookup returns CDR1 MNHEY and CDR2 SVGAGI. The CDR3 coding sequence is TGTGCCAGCAGTTATAGTTTTAGTTATGGCTACACCTTC. Protein product: CASSYSFSYGYTF.

This CDR3 reads CASSQTGTKIWQFF. CDR3 bases: TGCGCCAGCAGCCAAACCGGGACTAAGATTTGGCAGTTCTTC. V is TRBV4-1 and J is TRBJ2-1, with 7 bases matching TRBD2. V shed 2 bases and J 12 bases; nucleotides not matched to a gene: 10. Germline V CDR1 and CDR2: MGHRA, YSYEKL. This CDR3 is 14 amino acids long.

This clonotype appeared a few times. V usage is TRBV6-1 and J usage is TRBJ2-6; possible D gene TRBD1, 5 bases. Trimming removed 6 bases from V and 4 bases from J, with 13 bases in between. CDR3 size: 15 residues. The germline CDR1 and CDR2 sequences are MNHNS and SASEGT. In DNA, the CDR3 is TGTGCCAGCAGACACAGGTCCGGCGGGGCCAACGTCCTGACTTTC. It codes for CASRHRSGGANVLTF.

The chain recombines TRBV19 with TRBJ2-1; 9 bases fit TRBD2. J was trimmed by 3 bases and V by 0 bases; bases with no gene match: 0. The CDR3 totals 15 residues. Germline CDR1 and CDR2: LNHDA and SQIVND (reference sequence). The CDR3 loop is CASSIEAGGYNEQFF. In nucleotides, the CDR3 is TGTGCCAGTAGTATAGAAGCGGGGGGCTACAATGAGCAGTTCTTC. The full variable domain, its missing parts supplied by reference TRBV19 and TRBJ2-1, is DGGITQSPKYLFRKEGQNVTLSCEQNLNHDAMYWYRQDPGQGLRLIYYSQIVNDFQKGDIAEGYSVSREKKESFPLTVTSAQKNPTAFYLCASSIEAGGYNEQFFGPGTRLTVL.

This CDR3 reads CASSLVGNQPQHF. The CDR3 DNA reads TGTGCCAGCAGCTTAGTTGGGAACCAGCCCCAGCATTTT. V and J are TRBV7-9 and TRBJ1-5; D ambiguous. The CDR3 runs to 13 residues. Germline V lookup: CDR1 SEHNR, CDR2 FQNEAQ (reference sequence). The germline V and J ends were trimmed by 1 base and 7 bases, with 8 bases remaining between them.

This clonotype was observed many times. The chain has TRBV15 and TRBJ2-7, with D possibly being TRBD1 or TRBD2 (5 bases each). The CDR3 consists of 15 residues. Germline V gene sequence: CDR1 LNHNV, CDR2 YYDKDF (reference sequence). The germline V and J ends were trimmed by 1 base and 2 bases, with 12 bases remaining between them. DNA of the CDR3: TGTGCCACCAGCAGAGTACCGGGGCCCACCTACGAGCAGTACTTC. Its protein is CATSRVPGPTYEQYF.

This clonotype was recorded a few times. V is TRBV7-9 and J is TRBJ2-7; no definite D call. CDR1 is SEHNR, CDR2 FQNEAQ, per germline (reference sequence). The CDR3 length is 12 residues. V was shortened by 4 bases and J by 2 bases, with 6 bases between the two germline ends. CDR3 amino acids: CASSYRTYEQYF. The CDR3 DNA reads as TGTGCCAGCAGCTACCGCACCTACGAGCAGTACTTC.

The chain recombines TRBV29-1 with TRBJ1-1; TRBD1 matches at 7 bases. The J segment lost 5 bases and the V segment lost 6 bases, leaving 6 bases of the junction unmatched. The CDR3 loop spans 12 amino acids. The V gene's germline CDR1 is SQVTM and CDR2 ANQGSEA. The CDR3 spells CSVRQGETEAFF. In DNA form, the CDR3 reads TGCAGCGTGCGGCAGGGGGAAACTGAAGCTTTCTTT.

The V call is TRBV28, the J call TRBJ2-3; weak D call: TRBD1 (5 bases). Germline V gene data show CDR1 as MDHEN and CDR2 as SYDVKM. Trimming removed 5 bases at V and 1 base at J, with 13 bases between. The CDR3 extends over 15 amino acids. For the CDR3, the DNA is TGTGCCAGCAGTAACCTACAGGTCCGCACAGATACGCAGTATTTT. Its protein product is CASSNLQVRTDTQYF.

The V and J genes are TRBV4-1 and TRBJ2-1, with a possible D match to TRBD2 (7 bases). From germline, CDR1 is MGHRA and CDR2 YSYEKL. The CDR3 sequence is 13 residues long. V was pared by 2 bases and J by 9 bases, with 11 bases between. CDR3 protein: CASSQIGGGEQFF. DNA of the CDR3: TGCGCCAGCAGCCAAATAGGGGGGGGTGAGCAGTTCTTC.

The chain uses TRBV6-2 or TRBV6-3 and TRBJ2-3; D perhaps matches TRBD2 (5 bases). The length of the CDR3 is 15 residues. V lost 3 bases and J 2 bases, leaving 12 bases between the germline ends. The germline V gene has CDR1 MNHEY and CDR2 SVGEGT. CDR3 in DNA: TGTGCCAGCAGTTATGCGGGTGGAATCACAGATACGCAGTATTTT. It yields the protein CASSYAGGITDTQYF.

V usage is TRBV12-3 or TRBV12-4 and J usage is TRBJ2-5; D possibly corresponds to TRBD1 (6 bases). The CDR3 consists of 15 residues. V was shortened by 6 bases and J by 3 bases, with 17 bases between the two germline ends. The CDR3: CASSTTGWGKETQYF. CDR3 in DNA: TGTGCCAGCAGCACAACAGGGTGGGGTAAAGAGACCCAGTACTTC.

This clonotype was found a few times. V is TRBV24-1 and J is TRBJ2-1; the match to TRBD1 covers 9 bases. The trim removed 7 bases at V and 6 bases at J, leaving 3 bases unmatched. CDR3 length equals 13 residues. CDR1 KGHDR and CDR2 SFDVKD come from the germline V gene. For the CDR3, the DNA is TGTGCCACCAGGGGGACAGGGTTCAATGAGCAGTTCTTC. It is translated as CATRGTGFNEQFF.

This chain uses TRBV29-1 with TRBJ2-7, with D possibly TRBD2 on 6 matching bases. The CDR3 loop spans 14 amino acids. CDR1 SQVTM and CDR2 ANQGSEA come from the germline V gene. The ends were cut back, 1 base at V and 0 bases at J, with 10 bases in the middle. The CDR3, as DNA: TGCAGCGTTGAAGTGTTCGGGAGCTCCTACGAGCAGTACTTC. It is translated as CSVEVFGSSYEQYF.

The chain carries TRBV12-3 or TRBV12-4 and TRBJ1-1; maybe TRBD1 (5 bases). This CDR3 comprises 14 residues. V was shortened by 6 bases and J by 8 bases, with 19 bases between the two germline ends. The CDR3 loop reads CASSQSRSAGEAFF. In DNA, the CDR3 is TGTGCCAGCAGCCAGTCCCGATCTGCAGGGGAAGCTTTCTTT.

This clonotype was observed a few times. V gene TRBV4-1 combines with J gene TRBJ2-1; D is unresolved. The germline V and J ends were trimmed by 3 bases and 8 bases, with 8 bases remaining between them. The germline CDR1 and CDR2 sequences are MGHRA and YSYEKL. The CDR3 consists of 12 residues. The DNA for the CDR3 is TGCGCCAGCAGCCAGTTCCCCGATGAGCAGTTCTTC. Its protein is CASSQFPDEQFF.

This clonotype was detected a few times. The rearrangement uses TRBV7-9 and TRBJ2-5, with 7 bases fitting TRBD1. The CDR3 totals 16 residues. Germline trimming cut 5 bases from V and 0 bases from J; bases unmatched to any gene: 9. Germline V gene data show CDR1 as SEHNR and CDR2 as FQNEAQ (reference sequence). The CDR3 is CASSPRDSKDQETQYF. As DNA, the CDR3 is TGTGCCAGCAGCCCCCGGGACAGTAAGGACCAAGAGACCCAGTACTTC.

The rearrangement links TRBV29-1 to TRBJ1-4; TRBD1 aligns across 9 bases. Looked up from germline, CDR1 is SQVTM and CDR2 is ANQGSEA. The ends lost 6 bases at V and 8 bases at J; junction bases unmatched: 7. The CDR3 contains 13 residues. The CDR3 region has the DNA TGCAGCGTATTGGACAGGGGTCACGAAAAACTGTTTTTT. Protein sequence: CSVLDRGHEKLFF.

This chain links TRBV13 with TRBJ2-7; 8 bases fit TRBD1. CDR3 length: 16 residues. The germline gives CDR1 PRHDT, CDR2 FYEKMQ (reference sequence). The ends lost 0 bases at V and 4 bases at J; junction bases unmatched: 8. In DNA, the CDR3 is TGTGCCAGCAGCTTAGGGACAGGGGACCTGGTGTACGAGCAGTACTTC. Protein sequence: CASSLGTGDLVYEQYF.

This clonotype was counted between two and nine times. The J gene is TRBJ1-5, the V gene TRBV20-1; 7 bases are a match to TRBD1. CDR1 is DFQATT, CDR2 SNEGSKA, per germline (reference sequence). The CDR3 spans 14 residues. The junction had 13 bases not matched to a gene; V was cut back by 5 bases and J by 9 bases. CDR3 nucleotide sequence: TGCAGTGCTCAACAGGGGCGGGGGTTCCGGCCCCAGCATTTT. This sequence encodes CSAQQGRGFRPQHF.

This clonotype was detected only once. V gene TRBV7-9 combines with J gene TRBJ2-3, with D tentatively TRBD1 (6 bases). The V end lost 2 bases, the J end lost 4 bases, and 19 bases lay between the germline ends. There are 17 residues in the CDR3. Germline CDR1 reads SEHNR; CDR2 reads FQNEAQ (reference sequence). CDR3 coding DNA: TGTGCCAGCAGCTTATCAGGGGAACACAGCAATCCAGATACGCAGTATTTT. Translated: CASSLSGEHSNPDTQYF.

This sequence joins TRBV20-1 and TRBJ2-1; the match to TRBD2 covers 7 bases. This CDR3 has 14 amino acids. V lost 7 bases, J lost 0 bases, and 6 bases stayed unmatched. Germline values: CDR1 DFQATT, CDR2 SNEGSKA (reference sequence). CDR3 amino acids: CSGTRGSSYNEQFF. The CDR3, as DNA: TGCAGTGGCACGCGGGGGAGCTCCTACAATGAGCAGTTCTTC.

This clonotype was counted only a few times. This chain uses TRBV30 with TRBJ2-1; no firm D call. CDR3 length: 13 residues. The V end was cut by 6 bases, the J end by 0 bases, with 9 bases between. Germline V lookup: CDR1 GTSNPN, CDR2 SVGIG (reference sequence). The CDR3 loop is CACSDTSYNEQFF. DNA for the CDR3: TGTGCCTGTTCGGATACCTCCTACAATGAGCAGTTCTTC.

This rearrangement joins TRBV10-3 to TRBJ2-7; 7 nucleotides align to TRBD2. Germline CDR1 is ENHRY and CDR2 is SYGVKD. V shed 8 bases, J shed 1 base, and the junction held 5 bases outside the gene matches. The CDR3 loop spans 13 amino acids. In nucleotides, the CDR3 is TGTGCCATCGGGGAGGGTTTTTCCTACGAGCAGTACTTC. This sequence encodes CAIGEGFSYEQYF.

The rearrangement uses TRBV29-1 and TRBJ2-2, with D uncertain. The CDR3 loop spans 15 amino acids. Trimming stripped 7 bases from V and 0 bases from J, with 15 bases between. Germline V gives CDR1 SQVTM, CDR2 ANQGSEA. The CDR3 bases are TGCAGCGCATCCCCGGCAGGTTCGAACACCGGGGAGCTGTTTTTT. Amino acids: CSASPAGSNTGELFF.

A few counts support this clonotype. This sequence joins TRBV11-2 and TRBJ2-3; 9 nucleotides line up with TRBD2. Germline V gives CDR1 SGHAT, CDR2 FQNNGV. CDR3 length: 14 amino acids. J lost 4 bases, V lost 5 bases, and 4 bases had no gene match. CDR3: CASSIAGDSDTQYF. The CDR3, as DNA: TGTGCCAGCAGCATAGCGGGGGACTCAGATACGCAGTATTTT.

Only a few counts were recorded for this clonotype. The chain links TRBV28 to TRBJ2-1; D perhaps matches TRBD1 (6 bases). In germline, CDR1 is MDHEN, CDR2 SYDVKM. The CDR3 contains 14 residues. The V gene lost 7 bases and the J gene lost 1 base, with 11 bases spanning the gap. The CDR3, as DNA: TGTGCCAGCACCCAAAGGGGGTCCTACAATGAGCAGTTCTTC. Translated, it gives CASTQRGSYNEQFF.

This sequence joins TRBV5-5 and TRBJ1-4; no clear D gene. V lost 3 bases, J lost 6 bases, and 12 bases lay in between. The CDR3 length is 14 residues. CDR1 and CDR2 from the germline V gene are SGHKS and YYEKEE (reference sequence). This chain's CDR3 is CASSSPTSDEKLFF. The CDR3 DNA is TGTGCCAGCAGCTCCCCCACCTCGGATGAAAAACTGTTTTTT. Full variable domain (outside the CDR3, taken from reference TRBV5-5 and TRBJ1-4): DAGVTQSPTHLIKTRGQQVTLRCSPISGHKSVSWYQQVLGQGPQFIFQYYEKEERGRGNFPDRFSARQFPNYSSELNVNALLLGDSALYLCASSSPTSDEKLFFGSGTQLSVL.

The V and J genes are TRBV2 and TRBJ2-3; a possible D gene is TRBD1 (7 bases). The V and J ends lost 5 bases and 1 base respectively, with 13 bases between them. CDR3 length: 15 amino acids. The germline V gene encodes CDR1 SNHLY and CDR2 FYNNEI. The CDR3 loop is CASSNDREGTDTQYF. The CDR3, as DNA: TGTGCCAGCAGTAACGACAGGGAGGGCACAGATACGCAGTATTTT.

The gene calls are TRBV12-3 or TRBV12-4 and TRBJ1-5; TRBD1 aligns across 12 bases. The CDR3 has 17 residues. V shed 6 bases and J 6 bases; nucleotides not matched to a gene: 12. The CDR3 loop is CASRRRGQGAFSQPQHF. The CDR3 DNA sequence: TGTGCCAGCAGGCGGCGGGGACAGGGGGCATTTAGTCAGCCCCAGCATTTT.